Ten or more counts support the clone carrying this T cell receptor (beta chain). Its specificity is unknown. This likely traces to a read error, being one base from a far larger clone. This entry belongs to a study of Graves' ophthalmopathy and Graves' hyperthyroidism. Study-wide background: No progression to ophthalmopathy over 18 months defined stable hyperthyroidism. Findings of the study overall: Blood samples also showed most expanded thyroid clonotypes exceeding 0.001 frequency. Built on 13 signatures, a model told ophthalmopathy apart from stable hyperthyroidism with about 88% sensitivity and around 80% specificity.

Among the hyperthyroidism patients, all were newly diagnosed, aged 18 to 65, with under 2 months' duration. Amplified material comprised TCR beta CDR3 regions derived from RNA transcripts. Amplification began with first-round RT-PCR using HTBI primers, then second-round multiplex PCR was performed. Each CDR3 protein is one row after TCRdb ran MiXCR on the multiplex PCR reads. The table has more than 1,000,000 distinct CDR3 sequences, 35% to 40% seen once. Sequenced input: peripheral blood or thyroid tissue (not recorded which). The sequence was collected from an adult man with Graves' hyperthyroidism.

Here the CDR3 reads CASNLEETQYF. In DNA, the CDR3 is TGTGCCAGCAACTTAGAAGAGACCCAGTACTTC. V gene TRBV7-6 combines with J gene TRBJ2-5; the D is unclear. CDR3 size: 11 residues. Germline CDR1 and CDR2: SGHVS and FNYEAQ.